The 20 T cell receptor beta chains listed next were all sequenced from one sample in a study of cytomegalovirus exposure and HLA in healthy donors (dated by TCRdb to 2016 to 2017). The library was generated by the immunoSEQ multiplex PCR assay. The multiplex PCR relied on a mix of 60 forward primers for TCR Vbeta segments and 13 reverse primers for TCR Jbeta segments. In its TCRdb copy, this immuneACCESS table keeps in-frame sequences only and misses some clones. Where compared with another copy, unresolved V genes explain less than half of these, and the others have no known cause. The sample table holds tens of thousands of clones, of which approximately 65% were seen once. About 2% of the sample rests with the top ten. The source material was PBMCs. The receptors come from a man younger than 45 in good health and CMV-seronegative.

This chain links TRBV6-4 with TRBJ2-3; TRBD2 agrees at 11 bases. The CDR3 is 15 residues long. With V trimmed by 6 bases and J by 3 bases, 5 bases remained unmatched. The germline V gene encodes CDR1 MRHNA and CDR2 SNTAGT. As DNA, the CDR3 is TGTGCCAGCAGCTTAGCGGGAGGGCGAACAGATACGCAGTATTTT. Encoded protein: CASSLAGGRTDTQYF.

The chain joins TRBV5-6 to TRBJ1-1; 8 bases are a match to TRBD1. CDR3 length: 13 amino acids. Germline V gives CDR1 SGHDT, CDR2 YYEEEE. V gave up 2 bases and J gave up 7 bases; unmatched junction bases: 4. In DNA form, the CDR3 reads TGTGCCAGCAGCTTACAGGGGGGGTTTGAAGCTTTCTTT. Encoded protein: CASSLQGGFEAFF.

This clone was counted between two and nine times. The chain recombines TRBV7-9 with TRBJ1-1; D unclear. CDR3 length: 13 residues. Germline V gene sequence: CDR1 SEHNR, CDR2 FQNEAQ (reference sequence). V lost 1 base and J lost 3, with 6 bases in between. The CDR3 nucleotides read TGTGCCAGCAGCTTAGTCCGGGACACTGAAGCTTTCTTT. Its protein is CASSLVRDTEAFF.

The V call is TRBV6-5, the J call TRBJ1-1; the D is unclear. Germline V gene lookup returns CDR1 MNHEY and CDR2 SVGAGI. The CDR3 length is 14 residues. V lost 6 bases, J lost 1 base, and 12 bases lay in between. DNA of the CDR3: TGTGCCAGCAGGAGAGGACTGGGGAACACTGAAGCTTTCTTT. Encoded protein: CASRRGLGNTEAFF.

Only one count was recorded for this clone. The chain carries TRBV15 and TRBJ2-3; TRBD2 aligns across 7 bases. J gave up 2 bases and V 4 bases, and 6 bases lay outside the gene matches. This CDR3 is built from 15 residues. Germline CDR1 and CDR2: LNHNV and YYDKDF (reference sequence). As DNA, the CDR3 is TGTGCCACCAGCACATCGGGGGGAGACACAGATACGCAGTATTTT. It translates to CATSTSGGDTDTQYF.

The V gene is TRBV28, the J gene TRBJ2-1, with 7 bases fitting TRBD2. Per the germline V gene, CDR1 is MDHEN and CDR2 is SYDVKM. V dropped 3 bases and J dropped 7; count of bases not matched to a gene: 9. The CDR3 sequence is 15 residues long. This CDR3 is CASSLTGGGSNEQFF. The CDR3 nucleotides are TGTGCCAGCAGTTTGACGGGAGGAGGAAGTAATGAGCAGTTCTTC. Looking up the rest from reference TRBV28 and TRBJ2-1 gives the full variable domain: DVKVTQSSRYLVKRTGEKVFLECVQDMDHENMFWYRQDPGLGLRLIYFSYDVKMKEKGDIPEGYSVSREKKERFSLILESASTNQTSMYLCASSLTGGGSNEQFFGPGTRLTVL.

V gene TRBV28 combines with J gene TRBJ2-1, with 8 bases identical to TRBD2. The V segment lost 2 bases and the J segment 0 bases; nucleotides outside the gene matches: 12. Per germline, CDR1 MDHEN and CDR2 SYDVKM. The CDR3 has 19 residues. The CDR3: CASSLRAGGRTSSYNEQFF. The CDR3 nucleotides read TGTGCCAGCAGTTTAAGGGCGGGAGGCCGGACGAGCTCCTACAATGAGCAGTTCTTC.

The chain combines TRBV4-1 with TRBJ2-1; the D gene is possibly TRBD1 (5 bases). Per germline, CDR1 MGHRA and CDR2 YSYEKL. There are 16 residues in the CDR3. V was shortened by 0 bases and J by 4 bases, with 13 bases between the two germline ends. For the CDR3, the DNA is TGCGCCAGCAGCCAAGAGGGCCTAAAGGGGTACAATGAGCAGTTCTTC. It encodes CASSQEGLKGYNEQFF.

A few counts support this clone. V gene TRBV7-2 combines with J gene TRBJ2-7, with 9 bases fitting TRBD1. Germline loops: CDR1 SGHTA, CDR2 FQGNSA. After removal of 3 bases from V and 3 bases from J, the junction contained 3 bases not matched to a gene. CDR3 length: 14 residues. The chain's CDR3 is CASSFGDRVYEQYF. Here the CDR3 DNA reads TGTGCCAGCAGCTTCGGGGACAGGGTCTACGAGCAGTACTTC.

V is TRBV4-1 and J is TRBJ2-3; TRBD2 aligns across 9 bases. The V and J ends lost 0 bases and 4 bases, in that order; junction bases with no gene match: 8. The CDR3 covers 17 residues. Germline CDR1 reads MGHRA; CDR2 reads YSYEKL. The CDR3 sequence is CASSQEVAGGRSDTQYF. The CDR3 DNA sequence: TGCGCCAGCAGCCAAGAAGTCGCGGGGGGGCGGTCAGATACGCAGTATTTT.

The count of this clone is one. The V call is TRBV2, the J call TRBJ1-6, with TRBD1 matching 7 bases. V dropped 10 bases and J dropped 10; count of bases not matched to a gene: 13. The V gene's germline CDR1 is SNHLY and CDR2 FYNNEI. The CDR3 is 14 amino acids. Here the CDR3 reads CATTQGTEGSPLHF. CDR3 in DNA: TGTGCCACCACACAGGGGACCGAGGGGTCACCCCTCCACTTT.

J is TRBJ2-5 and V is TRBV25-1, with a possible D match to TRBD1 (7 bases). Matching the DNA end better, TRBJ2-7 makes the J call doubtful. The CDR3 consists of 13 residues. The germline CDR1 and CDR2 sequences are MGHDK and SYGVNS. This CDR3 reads CASREGAQDEQYF. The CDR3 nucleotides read TGTGCCAGCAGGGAGGGGGCGCAGGACGAGCAGTACTTC.

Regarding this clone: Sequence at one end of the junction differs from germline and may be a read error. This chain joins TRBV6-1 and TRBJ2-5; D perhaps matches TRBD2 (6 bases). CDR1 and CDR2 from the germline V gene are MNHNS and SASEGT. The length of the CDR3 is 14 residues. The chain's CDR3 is CASSEGGTLETQYF. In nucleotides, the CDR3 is TGTGCCAGCAGCGAAGGAGGGACTTTGGAGACCCAGTACTTC.

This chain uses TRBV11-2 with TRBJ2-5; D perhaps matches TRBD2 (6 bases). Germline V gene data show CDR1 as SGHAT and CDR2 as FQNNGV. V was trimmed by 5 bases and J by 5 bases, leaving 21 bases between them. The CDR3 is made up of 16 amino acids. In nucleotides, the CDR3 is TGTGCCAGCAGCCAACCCCGGGACTTCCCTGAGGAGACCCAGTACTTC. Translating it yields CASSQPRDFPEETQYF.

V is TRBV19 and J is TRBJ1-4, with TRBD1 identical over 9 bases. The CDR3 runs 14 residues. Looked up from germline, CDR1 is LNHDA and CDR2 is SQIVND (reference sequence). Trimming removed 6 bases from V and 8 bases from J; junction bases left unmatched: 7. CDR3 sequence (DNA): TGTGCCAGTAGAACAGGGGGCAATGGAGAAAAACTGTTTTTT. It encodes CASRTGGNGEKLFF.

The CDR3 region is CASSLLGAGGTGELFF. As DNA, the CDR3 is TGTGCCAGCAGCTTGCTAGGGGCTGGGGGGACCGGGGAGCTGTTTTTT. This chain joins TRBV5-6 and TRBJ2-2, with D tentatively TRBD2 (6 bases). With 1 base removed from V and 5 bases from J, the gap between germline ends came to 15 bases. CDR3 size: 16 residues. Germline loops: CDR1 SGHDT, CDR2 YYEEEE. The whole variable domain, filled in from reference TRBV5-6 and TRBJ2-2, reads DAGVTQSPTHLIKTRGQQVTLRCSPKSGHDTVSWYQQALGQGPQFIFQYYEEEERQRGNFPDRFSGHQFPNYSSELNVNALLLGDSALYLCASSLLGAGGTGELFFGEGSRLTVL.

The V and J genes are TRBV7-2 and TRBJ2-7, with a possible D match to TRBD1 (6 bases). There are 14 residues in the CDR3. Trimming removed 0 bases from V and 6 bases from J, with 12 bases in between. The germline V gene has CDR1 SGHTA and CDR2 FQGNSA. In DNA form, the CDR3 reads TGTGCCAGCAGCTTAGCGAACAGGGAACGCGAGCAGTACTTC. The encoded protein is CASSLANREREQYF.

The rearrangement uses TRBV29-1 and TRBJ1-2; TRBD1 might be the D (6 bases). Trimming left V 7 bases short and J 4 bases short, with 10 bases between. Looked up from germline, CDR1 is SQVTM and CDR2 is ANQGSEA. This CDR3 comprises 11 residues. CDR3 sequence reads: CSAGDGYGYTF. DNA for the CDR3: TGCAGCGCAGGGGACGGCTATGGCTACACCTTC.

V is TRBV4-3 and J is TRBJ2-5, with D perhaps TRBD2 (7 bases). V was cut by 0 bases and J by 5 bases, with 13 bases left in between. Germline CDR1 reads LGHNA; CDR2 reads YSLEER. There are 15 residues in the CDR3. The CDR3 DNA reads TGCGCCAGCAGCCAAGAAGGGGGTAGCGGGGAGACCCAGTACTTC. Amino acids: CASSQEGGSGETQYF.

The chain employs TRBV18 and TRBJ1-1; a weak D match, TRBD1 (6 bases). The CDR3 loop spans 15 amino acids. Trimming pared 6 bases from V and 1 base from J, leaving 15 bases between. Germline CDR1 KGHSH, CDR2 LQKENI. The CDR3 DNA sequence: TGTGCCAGCTCCCAAGGACAGTTGGAGAACACTGAAGCTTTCTTT. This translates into CASSQGQLENTEAFF.